The following is a T cell receptor (beta chain) sequence with its context. This sample is drawn from a study of T cells in Graves' hyperthyroidism and ophthalmopathy. Authors of the study amplified TCR beta CDR3 regions from RNA transcripts. A set of HTBI primers served as the primers for a first-round RT-PCR of the TCR CDR3. TCRdb processed the multiplex PCR reads anew with MiXCR; each CDR3 protein has one entry. The table records 500,000 or so distinct CDR3 sequences, 17% of them present only once. The CDR3 spans 14 residues. Germline CDR1 and CDR2: SNHLY and FYNNEI. V lost 7 bases, J lost 7 bases, and 8 bases stayed unmatched.

The TCR comes from a woman aged 18 to 35 with Graves' ophthalmopathy. This sequence joins TRBV2 and TRBJ2-4, with 9 bases that match TRBD2. The source material was blood. The CDR3 coding sequence is TGTGCCAGCACCGCTGCGGGGGGGCAGAACATTCAGTACTTC. It yields the protein CASTAAGGQNIQYF. Complete variable domain (other parts from reference TRBV2 and TRBJ2-4): EPEVTQTPSHQVTQMGQEVILRCVPISNHLYFYWYRQILGQKVEFLVSFYNNEISEKSEIFDDQFSVERPDGSNFTLKIRSTKLEDSAMYFCASTAAGGQNIQYFGAGTRLSVL.